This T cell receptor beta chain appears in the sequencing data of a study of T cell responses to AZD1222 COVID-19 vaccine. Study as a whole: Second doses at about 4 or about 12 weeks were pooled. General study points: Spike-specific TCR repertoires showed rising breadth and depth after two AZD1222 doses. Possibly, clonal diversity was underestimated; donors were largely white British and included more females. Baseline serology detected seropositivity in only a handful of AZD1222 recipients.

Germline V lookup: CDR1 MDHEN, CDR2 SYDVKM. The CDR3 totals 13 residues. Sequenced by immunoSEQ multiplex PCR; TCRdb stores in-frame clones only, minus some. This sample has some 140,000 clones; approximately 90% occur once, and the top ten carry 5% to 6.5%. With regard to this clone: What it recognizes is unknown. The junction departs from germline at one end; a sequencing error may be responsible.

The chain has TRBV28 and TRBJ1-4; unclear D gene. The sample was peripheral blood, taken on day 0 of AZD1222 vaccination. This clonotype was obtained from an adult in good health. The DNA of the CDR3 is TGTGCCAGCAGTTTAAGGGCACCGGTAAAACCGTTTTTT. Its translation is CASSLRAPVKPFF.